Following are 17 T cell receptor beta chains from one sample sequenced in a study of CD8 T cells in Susac syndrome. Random hexamers were used to reverse transcribe the RNA input (about 0.45 to 1 ug). Using its own MiXCR run on the immunoSEQ multiplex PCR reads, TCRdb lists one record per CDR3 protein. The sample shows about 190,000 distinct CDR3 sequences, more than 90% of them seen only once. Sequencing was carried out using CD4+ T cells from PBMCs. These receptor sequences come from a human donor with Susac syndrome.

The V call is TRBV6-2 or TRBV6-3, the J call TRBJ2-1, with 10 bases lining up with TRBD2. The CDR3 is made up of 14 amino acids. The V and J ends lost 8 bases and 8 bases, in that order; junction bases with no gene match: 9. In germline, CDR1 is MNHEY, CDR2 SVGEGT. DNA for the CDR3: TGTGCCAGCGGTAGCGGGGGGCTTGGGGATGAGCAGTTCTTC. As protein: CASGSGGLGDEQFF.

The chain links TRBV5-1 to TRBJ1-1, with a weak D call TRBD1 (5 bases). This CDR3 contains 14 residues. CDR1 and CDR2 (germline): SGHRS, YFSETQ. Trimming pared 0 bases from V and 3 bases from J, leaving 9 bases between. CDR3 coding DNA: TGCGCCAGCAGCTTGGACGGGGGAGACACTGAAGCTTTCTTT. Its protein product is CASSLDGGDTEAFF.

The rearrangement links TRBV5-1 to TRBJ2-1; the match to TRBD2 covers 8 bases. Germline V gives CDR1 SGHRS, CDR2 YFSETQ. This CDR3 contains 16 residues. After removal of 3 bases from V and 0 bases from J, the junction contained 5 bases not matched to a gene. Written as DNA, the CDR3 is TGCGCCAGCAGCTCACGCGGGACTAGCTCCTACAATGAGCAGTTCTTC. Translating it yields CASSSRGTSSYNEQFF.

V is TRBV4-2 and J is TRBJ1-5; no reliable D call. Trimming removed 1 base at V and 4 bases at J, with 11 bases between. The length of the CDR3 is 15 residues. Germline lookup yields CDR1 LGHNA and CDR2 YNFKEQ. CDR3 region: CASSQVRVANQPQHF. CDR3 nucleotides: TGTGCCAGCAGCCAAGTAAGGGTCGCAAATCAGCCCCAGCATTTT.

This clonotype is a singleton in its sample. This sequence joins TRBV19 and TRBJ2-2; no clear D. With 5 bases removed from V and 6 bases from J, the gap between germline ends came to 1 base. Germline V gene sequence: CDR1 LNHDA, CDR2 SQIVND (reference sequence). The CDR3 has 10 residues. Here the CDR3 DNA reads TGTGCCAGTAGTTCCGGGGAGCTGTTTTTT. Its protein product is CASSSGELFF. The complete variable domain, with remaining parts taken from reference TRBV19 and TRBJ2-2, reads DGGITQSPKYLFRKEGQNVTLSCEQNLNHDAMYWYRQDPGQGLRLIYYSQIVNDFQKGDIAEGYSVSREKKESFPLTVTSAQKNPTAFYLCASSSGELFFGEGSRLTVL.

V is TRBV9 and J is TRBJ2-7; D not certain. The CDR3 extends over 14 amino acids. Germline CDR1 reads SGDLS; CDR2 reads YYNGEE. The V end lost 2 bases, the J end lost 0 bases, and 9 bases lay between the germline ends. The chain's CDR3 is CASSVGVTSYEQYF. DNA for the CDR3: TGTGCCAGCAGCGTTGGGGTAACCTCCTACGAGCAGTACTTC.

This sequence joins TRBV7-6 and TRBJ2-6; 9 positions agree with TRBD1. After removal of 4 bases from V and 0 bases from J, the junction contained 7 bases not matched to a gene. From germline, CDR1 is SGHVS and CDR2 FNYEAQ. The CDR3 spans 18 residues. The DNA of the CDR3 is TGTGCCAGCAGCTCCCCGACAGGGGGGCCCTCTGGGGCCAACGTCCTGACTTTC. This gives the protein CASSSPTGGPSGANVLTF.

This clonotype has only one observation. This rearrangement joins TRBV28 to TRBJ1-1; D may be TRBD1 (5 bases). The CDR3 extends over 17 amino acids. The germline V gene encodes CDR1 MDHEN and CDR2 SYDVKM. Trimming stripped 3 bases from V and 6 bases from J, with 23 bases between. Here the CDR3 DNA reads TGTGCCAGCAGTTTCTATGGCAGGGCGCGTGGATCTGCTGAAGCTTTCTTT. It yields the protein CASSFYGRARGSAEAFF.

This chain uses TRBV30 with TRBJ1-3, with TRBD1 as a possible D gene (5 bases). The CDR3 totals 16 residues. Germline CDR1 and CDR2: GTSNPN and SVGIG (reference sequence). The V and J ends lost 2 bases and 0 bases respectively, with 14 bases between them. The chain's CDR3 is CAWSLGRENSGNTIYF. The CDR3 region has the DNA TGTGCCTGGAGTCTGGGACGGGAGAACTCTGGAAACACCATATATTTT.

The chain recombines TRBV30 with TRBJ2-7; 9 positions agree with TRBD1. This CDR3 is 14 amino acids long. Germline V gene sequence: CDR1 GTSNPN, CDR2 SVGIG (reference sequence). Germline trimming cut 7 bases from V and 1 base from J; bases unmatched to any gene: 8. In nucleotides, the CDR3 is TGTGCCTCGGGGCCCGGACAGGGGTCCTACGAGCAGTACTTC. Translating gives CASGPGQGSYEQYF.

The chain couples TRBV30 to TRBJ1-6, with 9 nucleotides matching TRBD1. Germline CDR1 is GTSNPN and CDR2 is SVGIG (reference sequence). This CDR3 is built from 13 residues. The V segment lost 6 bases and the J segment 10 bases; nucleotides outside the gene matches: 7. CDR3 nucleotide sequence: TGTGCCTGTCAGGGACAGGGCCTCTCACCCCTCCACTTT. Translated, it gives CACQGQGLSPLHF.

The chain is built from TRBV11-3 and TRBJ2-2; D ambiguous. Germline V CDR1 and CDR2: SGHNT, YENEEA. This CDR3 is built from 13 residues. V was clipped by 8 bases and J by 2 bases, with 9 bases between them. The chain's CDR3 is CASGSPNTGELFF. CDR3 nucleotides: TGTGCCAGCGGGTCGCCTAACACCGGGGAGCTGTTTTTT.

As DNA, the CDR3 is TGTGCCAGCAGCCCGCAAGGGACACTGGGGGCCAACGTCCTGACTTTC. Amino acids: CASSPQGTLGANVLTF. This rearrangement joins TRBV7-2 to TRBJ2-6; a weak D match, TRBD1 (6 bases). This CDR3 contains 16 residues. Germline values: CDR1 SGHTA, CDR2 FQGNSA. V was shortened by 5 bases and J by 4 bases, with 15 bases between the two germline ends.

The chain links TRBV19 to TRBJ2-1; D may correspond to TRBD1 or TRBD2 (5 bases each). The CDR3 sequence is 14 residues long. The V gene lost 3 bases and the J gene lost 9 bases, with 15 bases spanning the gap. Germline V lookup: CDR1 LNHDA, CDR2 SQIVND (reference sequence). The CDR3 nucleotides are TGTGCCAGTAGTATGGAGGCAGGGTATGGTGAGCAGTTCTTC. This sequence encodes CASSMEAGYGEQFF.

This sequence joins TRBV10-3 and TRBJ2-7, with 13 bases matching TRBD2. The CDR3 has 15 amino acids. Trimming cost V 10 bases and J 2 bases; bases outside gene matches: 8. The germline CDR1 and CDR2 sequences are ENHRY and SYGVKD. CDR3 sequence (DNA): TGTGCCACCCGCCCAACTAGCGGGGGGGCCTACGAGCAGTACTTC. This gives the protein CATRPTSGGAYEQYF.

The genes are TRBV4-2 and TRBJ2-1; possibly TRBD1 or TRBD2 for D (6 bases each). The germline CDR1 and CDR2 sequences are LGHNA and YNFKEQ. Trimming removed 0 bases at V and 3 bases at J, with 15 bases between. The CDR3 runs to 17 residues. CDR3 in amino acids: CASSQDGGGVFYNEQFF. CDR3 in DNA: TGTGCCAGCAGCCAAGATGGGGGCGGGGTTTTCTACAATGAGCAGTTCTTC.

The chain uses TRBV12-3 or TRBV12-4 and TRBJ2-2; 9 positions match TRBD1. This CDR3 has 15 amino acids. Trimming took 7 bases from V and 5 from J; bases not matched to a gene: 8. The CDR3 reads CASIKDRGRTGELFF. In DNA, the CDR3 is TGTGCCAGCATTAAGGACAGGGGAAGGACCGGGGAGCTGTTTTTT.